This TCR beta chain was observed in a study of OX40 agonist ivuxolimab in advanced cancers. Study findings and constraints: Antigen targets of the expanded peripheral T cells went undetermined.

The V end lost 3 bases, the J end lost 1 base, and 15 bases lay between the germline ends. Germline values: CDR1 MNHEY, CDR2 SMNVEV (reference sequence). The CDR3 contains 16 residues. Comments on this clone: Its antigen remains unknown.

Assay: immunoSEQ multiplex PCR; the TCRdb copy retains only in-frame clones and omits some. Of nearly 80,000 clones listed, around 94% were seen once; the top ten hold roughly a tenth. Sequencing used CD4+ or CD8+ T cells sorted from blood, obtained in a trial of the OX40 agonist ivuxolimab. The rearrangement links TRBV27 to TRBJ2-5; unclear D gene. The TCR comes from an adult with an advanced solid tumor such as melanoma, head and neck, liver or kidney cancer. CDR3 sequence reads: CASSLTYLEIQETQYF. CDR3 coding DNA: TGTGCCAGCAGTTTGACGTACCTAGAAATCCAAGAGACCCAGTACTTC.